The 31 T cell receptor beta chains in this list originate from one sample, sequenced in a study of identical twins. TCRdb re-called the 5' RACE reads through MiXCR, storing one row per CDR3 protein. The sample yields hundreds of thousands of distinct CDR3 sequences, 20% to 25% seen once. The same sample was also used in a study of T cells expressing NK-cell markers.

Sequencing was done on a sample of PBMCs. Every receptor here comes from a woman aged 18-35 years in good health.

In this sample, this clonotype turned up many times. The chain is built from TRBV27 and TRBJ2-7; tentatively, D is TRBD2 (5 bases). The germline V gene encodes CDR1 MNHEY and CDR2 SMNVEV (reference sequence). V lost 2 bases, J lost 3 bases, and 14 bases lay in between. The CDR3 totals 15 residues. The CDR3 DNA reads as TGTGCCAGCAGTTTAGCGAGGGCGGCGGTCTACGAGCAGTACTTC. Translating it yields CASSLARAAVYEQYF.

The V and J genes are TRBV29-1 and TRBJ2-3; 10 positions agree with TRBD1. This CDR3 comprises 14 residues. Germline CDR1 SQVTM, CDR2 ANQGSEA. The V gene end was trimmed by 4 bases and the J gene end by 3 bases; junction bases not matched to a gene: 4. The chain's CDR3 is CSVVTGQGTDTQYF. The CDR3 DNA reads TGCAGCGTTGTGACGGGACAGGGGACAGATACGCAGTATTTT.

This clonotype was seen more than once but under ten times. The chain links TRBV9 to TRBJ2-5; 7 positions agree with TRBD2. Trimming took 0 bases from V and 3 from J; bases not matched to a gene: 5. The CDR3 totals 15 residues. The V gene's germline CDR1 is SGDLS and CDR2 YYNGEE. CDR3: CASSVGPSGEETQYF. As DNA, the CDR3 is TGTGCCAGCAGCGTAGGACCCAGCGGGGAAGAGACCCAGTACTTC. Supplemented by reference TRBV9 and TRBJ2-5, the full variable domain reads DSGVTQTPKHLITATGQRVTLRCSPRSGDLSVYWYQQSLDQGLQFLIQYYNGEERAKGNILERFSAQQFPDLHSELNLSSLELGDSALYFCASSVGPSGEETQYFGPGTRLLVL.

The chain carries TRBV6-1 and TRBJ2-1; D gene ambiguous. Germline lookup yields CDR1 MNHNS and CDR2 SASEGT. V lost 0 bases and J 0 bases, leaving 6 bases between the germline ends. The CDR3 loop spans 15 amino acids. CDR3 sequence (DNA): TGTGCCAGCAGTGAAGCGGATAGCTCCTACAATGAGCAGTTCTTC. As protein: CASSEADSSYNEQFF.

This clonotype was detected a few times. This chain connects TRBV10-2 to TRBJ2-2; 9 nucleotides agree with TRBD2. The V gene's germline CDR1 is WSHSY and CDR2 SAAADI. The CDR3 totals 13 residues. With 10 bases clipped from V and 4 bases from J, the junction kept 4 bases outside the gene matches. For the CDR3, the DNA is TGCGCCACCGAAGCGGGAGGCACCGGGGAGCTGTTTTTT. Residues: CATEAGGTGELFF.

This clonotype was recorded once. V is TRBV2 and J is TRBJ2-3; TRBD1 is a possible D gene (7 bases). Germline V gene data show CDR1 as SNHLY and CDR2 as FYNNEI. This CDR3 region has 13 residues. Trimming left V 4 bases short and J 6 bases short, with 11 bases between. The CDR3 DNA follows: TGTGCCAGCAGTGTACAGGGGAGGGATACGCAGTATTTT. It encodes CASSVQGRDTQYF.

The chain combines TRBV20-1 with TRBJ2-3; D is unresolved. This CDR3 comprises 12 residues. Trimming shortened V by 6 bases and J by 0 bases, and 7 bases separated the two germline ends. Per the germline V gene, CDR1 is DFQATT and CDR2 is SNEGSKA (reference sequence). The CDR3 sequence: CSAALSTDTQYF. The CDR3 DNA reads TGCAGTGCGGCACTCAGCACAGATACGCAGTATTTT.

This clonotype was seen only a few times. The genes are TRBV7-2 and TRBJ2-7; weak D call: TRBD1 (6 bases). V was trimmed by 6 bases and J by 3 bases, leaving 12 bases between them. CDR1 is SGHTA, CDR2 FQGNSA, per germline. The CDR3 extends over 13 amino acids. The CDR3 loop reads CASSYKQGYEQYF. CDR3 in DNA: TGTGCCAGCAGTTATAAACAGGGCTACGAGCAGTACTTC.

The table lists this clonotype with a few counts. The CDR3 reads CASSLARRWSEAFF. DNA of the CDR3: TGTGCCAGCAGCTTAGCCAGGAGGTGGTCTGAAGCTTTCTTT. The chain is built from TRBV7-2 and TRBJ1-1; D is uncertain. V shed 0 bases and J shed 6 bases, with 11 bases lying between them. Germline assignment: CDR1 SGHTA and CDR2 FQGNSA. The CDR3 has 14 amino acids.

In its sample, this clonotype was seen many times. J is TRBJ2-5 and V is TRBV20-1; 9 bases match TRBD1. V trimming: 1 base; J trimming: 5 bases; junction bases outside the gene matches: 5. The CDR3 covers 14 residues. From germline, CDR1 is DFQATT and CDR2 SNEGSKA (reference sequence). CDR3 loop: CSARGDRESETQYF. The CDR3 DNA reads TGCAGTGCTAGAGGGGACAGGGAGAGCGAGACCCAGTACTTC.

This chain links TRBV5-8 with TRBJ2-3; D tentatively reads TRBD1 or TRBD2 (5 bases each). CDR3 length: 16 residues. CDR1 SGHTS and CDR2 YDEGEE come from the germline V gene. V shed 3 bases and J shed 3 bases, with 17 bases lying between them. CDR3 sequence reads: CASSSLVGELTDTQYF. For the CDR3, the DNA is TGTGCCAGCAGCTCCTTGGTGGGGGAATTGACAGATACGCAGTATTTT.

The chain recombines TRBV20-1 with TRBJ2-3; the match to TRBD2 covers 12 bases. This CDR3 region has 14 residues. CDR1 and CDR2 (germline): DFQATT, SNEGSKA (reference sequence). The J segment lost 2 bases and the V segment lost 8 bases, leaving 5 bases of the junction unmatched. The CDR3: CSPSSGGATDTQYF. CDR3 nucleotide sequence: TGCAGTCCCTCTAGCGGGGGGGCCACAGATACGCAGTATTTT.

In its sample, this clonotype was seen a few times. V is TRBV15 and J is TRBJ2-2; D is ambiguous. V lost 3 bases to trimming and J lost 10 bases, with 15 bases between them. Germline V gene data show CDR1 as LNHNV and CDR2 as YYDKDF (reference sequence). The CDR3 runs 14 residues. CDR3 coding DNA: TGTGCCACCAGCAGGGGTAGTGGGGTCGAGGAGCTGTTTTTT. This sequence encodes CATSRGSGVEELFF.

This clonotype was picked up a small number of times. V and J are TRBV7-2 and TRBJ2-7; 9 nucleotides match TRBD1. Germline V gene lookup returns CDR1 SGHTA and CDR2 FQGNSA. The CDR3 has 15 residues. Trimming took 4 bases from V and 2 from J; bases not matched to a gene: 6. CDR3 amino acids: CASSSAGTGTYEQYF. Here the CDR3 DNA reads TGTGCCAGCAGCTCCGCCGGGACAGGGACCTACGAGCAGTACTTC. Filled out from reference TRBV7-2 and TRBJ2-7, the complete variable domain reads GAGVSQSPSNKVTEKGKDVELRCDPISGHTALYWYRQSLGQGLEFLIYFQGNSAPDKSGLPSDRFSAERTGGSVSTLTIQRTQQEDSAVYLCASSSAGTGTYEQYFGPGTRLTVT.

This clonotype was counted only a few times. The J gene is TRBJ1-3, the V gene TRBV2; the match to TRBD1 covers 7 bases. The CDR3 extends over 16 amino acids. The germline gives CDR1 SNHLY, CDR2 FYNNEI. V lost 6 bases to trimming and J lost 1 base; unmatched junction nucleotides: 9. CDR3 residues: CASRLLTGTSGNTIYF. The DNA of the CDR3 is TGTGCCAGCAGATTACTGACAGGGACTTCTGGAAACACCATATATTTT.

As DNA, the CDR3 is TGTGCCACAGCCCTCGGGGTGGGCTACGAGCAGTACTTC. Protein sequence: CATALGVGYEQYF. The rearrangement uses TRBV12-3 or TRBV12-4 and TRBJ2-7, with D possibly being TRBD2 (5 bases). This CDR3 region has 13 residues. Trimming stripped 10 bases from V and 3 bases from J, with 16 bases between.

The table lists this clonotype with a few counts. V is TRBV29-1 and J is TRBJ2-1; 10 nucleotides agree with TRBD2. CDR3 size: 15 residues. Germline assignment: CDR1 SQVTM and CDR2 ANQGSEA. J lost 6 bases, V lost 5 bases, and 10 bases had no gene match. The CDR3 is CSVSWGAGGLNEQFF. In DNA, the CDR3 is TGCAGCGTTTCCTGGGGAGCGGGGGGGCTCAATGAGCAGTTCTTC.

The chain couples TRBV11-3 to TRBJ2-3; D perhaps matches TRBD1 (6 bases). CDR3 size: 14 residues. CDR1 is SGHNT and CDR2 is YENEEA in the germline V gene. The ends were cut back, 5 bases at V and 4 bases at J, with 13 bases in the middle. CDR3 amino acids: CASSPRQAPDTQYF. The CDR3 DNA sequence: TGTGCCAGCAGCCCCCGACAGGCTCCAGATACGCAGTATTTT. The entire variable domain, with the rest obtained from reference TRBV11-3 and TRBJ2-3, is as follows: EAGVVQSPRYKIIEKKQPVAFWCNPISGHNTLYWYLQNLGQGPELLIRYENEEAVDDSQLPKDRFSAERLKGVDSTLKIQPAELGDSAVYLCASSPRQAPDTQYFGPGTRLTVL.

In its sample, this clonotype was seen many times. The chain couples TRBV5-1 to TRBJ1-1; D not resolved. V shed 0 bases and J shed 5 bases, with 11 bases lying between them. The CDR3 is 14 amino acids. Germline CDR1 and CDR2: SGHRS and YFSETQ. The CDR3 coding sequence is TGCGCCAGCAGCTTGGTCGGGGTTGAGACTGAAGCTTTCTTT. The encoded protein is CASSLVGVETEAFF.

Ten or more counts support this clonotype. This rearrangement joins TRBV5-1 to TRBJ2-7; D is ambiguous. V gave up 0 bases and J gave up 2 bases, with 6 bases separating them. The V gene's germline CDR1 is SGHRS and CDR2 YFSETQ. The CDR3 is 13 residues long. The CDR3 DNA is TGCGCCAGCAGCTTGGGCACCACCTACGAGCAGTACTTC. Amino acids: CASSLGTTYEQYF.

This rearrangement joins TRBV14 to TRBJ2-3; D unclear. This CDR3 has 12 residues. Trimming pared 1 base from V and 6 bases from J, leaving 5 bases between. CDR1 is SGHDN, CDR2 FVKESK, per germline. CDR3 in DNA: TGTGCCAGCAGCCAAGGCCAGGATACGCAGTATTTT. Encoded protein: CASSQGQDTQYF.

This clonotype turned up a few times. This chain uses TRBV20-1 with TRBJ1-5, with D uncertain. This CDR3 region has 14 residues. Germline V gene data show CDR1 as DFQATT and CDR2 as SNEGSKA (reference sequence). Trimming stripped 0 bases from V and 4 bases from J, with 10 bases between. CDR3 in amino acids: CSARDPPGNQPQHF. In DNA, the CDR3 is TGCAGTGCTAGAGATCCTCCGGGGAATCAGCCCCAGCATTTT.

This clonotype showed up just a few times. The V gene is TRBV10-3, the J gene TRBJ1-2, with D possibly TRBD1 on 5 matching bases. This CDR3 contains 13 residues. Germline V gives CDR1 ENHRY, CDR2 SYGVKD. V lost 10 bases, J lost 12 bases, and 24 bases lay in between. CDR3 DNA sequence: TGTGCCACCGCGGCCACGGGGGGATTATGGCACACCTTC. Its protein product is CATAATGGLWHTF.

The V gene is TRBV5-1, the J gene TRBJ2-1; 16 nucleotides align to TRBD2. This CDR3 is built from 18 residues. The V gene's germline CDR1 is SGHRS and CDR2 YFSETQ. J gave up 2 bases and V 2 bases, and 4 bases lay outside the gene matches. The chain's CDR3 is CASSLGTSGGVTYNEQFF. CDR3 DNA: TGCGCCAGCAGCTTAGGGACTAGCGGGGGGGTTACCTACAATGAGCAGTTCTTC. The full variable domain, its missing parts supplied by reference TRBV5-1 and TRBJ2-1, is KAGVTQTPRYLIKTRGQQVTLSCSPISGHRSVSWYQQTPGQGLQFLFEYFSETQRNKGNFPGRFSGRQFSNSRSEMNVSTLELGDSALYLCASSLGTSGGVTYNEQFFGPGTRLTVL.

This clonotype was detected only a few times. The rearrangement links TRBV5-4 to TRBJ2-5; maybe TRBD2 (5 bases). The germline V gene has CDR1 SGHNT and CDR2 YYREEE (reference sequence). V gave up 4 bases and J gave up 5 bases, with 12 bases separating them. The CDR3 covers 13 residues. Here the CDR3 reads CASSHPERETQYF. The CDR3 DNA is TGTGCCAGCAGCCATCCGGAGCGGGAGACCCAGTACTTC.

The J gene is TRBJ1-1, the V gene TRBV20-1; D unclear. The germline V gene encodes CDR1 DFQATT and CDR2 SNEGSKA (reference sequence). V shed 5 bases and J shed 11 bases, with 15 bases lying between them. The CDR3 is 11 amino acids. The CDR3 coding sequence is TGCAGTGCTCGATGGGTGAGTCGGGCTTTCTTT. Protein product: CSARWVSRAFF.

The table lists this clonotype with many counts. The V and J genes are TRBV3-1 and TRBJ1-1; no clear D gene. The V gene lost 3 bases and the J gene lost 0 bases, with 8 bases spanning the gap. Germline V gives CDR1 LGHDT, CDR2 YNNKEL (reference sequence). The CDR3 consists of 14 residues. Here the CDR3 DNA reads TGTGCCAGCAGCCATCAAGGGCTGAACACTGAAGCTTTCTTT. Protein product: CASSHQGLNTEAFF.

The chain employs TRBV7-6 and TRBJ2-1; perhaps TRBD2 as D (5 bases). The ends were cut back, 0 bases at V and 4 bases at J, with 16 bases in the middle. The germline gives CDR1 SGHVS, CDR2 FNYEAQ. The CDR3 is 17 residues long. The CDR3 DNA reads TGTGCCAGCAGCTTAGCGCGTGGCGGGTCGGATTACAATGAGCAGTTCTTC. Residues: CASSLARGGSDYNEQFF.

The chain is built from TRBV20-1 and TRBJ1-1; tentative D call: TRBD1 (5 bases). The CDR3 covers 12 residues. Germline assignment: CDR1 DFQATT and CDR2 SNEGSKA (reference sequence). V gave up 3 bases and J gave up 5 bases, with 10 bases separating them. The CDR3 coding sequence is TGCAGTGCTAGTTTGGGGCAAACTGAAGCTTTCTTT. Translated, it gives CSASLGQTEAFF.

The chain is built from TRBV4-1 and TRBJ2-7; TRBD1 matches 11 bases. V lost 1 base, J lost 2 bases, and 4 bases stayed unmatched. Germline CDR1 is MGHRA and CDR2 is YSYEKL. The CDR3 spans 16 residues. The CDR3 region has the DNA TGCGCCAGCAGCCAAGGAAGGGACAGGGGGACCTACGAGCAGTACTTC. Protein: CASSQGRDRGTYEQYF.

This clonotype was found many times. The J gene is TRBJ2-7, the V gene TRBV5-5, with D uncertain. The CDR3 runs 12 residues. V was pared by 5 bases and J by 4 bases, with 10 bases between. From germline, CDR1 is SGHKS and CDR2 YYEKEE (reference sequence). This CDR3 reads CASSIWNYEQYF. The CDR3, as DNA: TGTGCCAGCAGTATATGGAATTACGAGCAGTACTTC.